One sample yielded the 21 T cell receptor beta chains listed below, sequenced in a study of response to subunit inactivated influenza vaccine (dated by TCRdb to 2017 to 2018). Library generation was performed with RT-PCR. Sequencing took place on an Illumina HiSeq 2500. TCRdb reanalyzed the raw reads on its own, using fastp at Q25 for trimming and MiXCR for clone calling, and kept in-frame beta chains. Each CDR3 protein appears once, grouped with its most common genes and DNA. For this sample the table gives 500,000 or so distinct CDR3 sequences, of which 16% were detected only once. The ten biggest clones cover over 2.5% of the sample. Sequencing used CD4+ T cells sorted from PBMCs, obtained about 23 months after vaccination. These receptors all stem from a man in his fifties or sixties who received an inactivated influenza vaccine. Donor details come from another sample of the same person, matched by shared clones.

The chain combines TRBV7-9 with TRBJ2-7; possible D gene TRBD1, 5 bases. V was pared by 4 bases and J by 0 bases, with 16 bases between. The CDR3 length is 16 residues. Germline loops: CDR1 SEHNR, CDR2 FQNEAQ (reference sequence). CDR3 nucleotide sequence: TGTGCCAGCAGCTCCCCGGCCAGGGTTCCCTCCTACGAGCAGTACTTC. This gives the protein CASSSPARVPSYEQYF. Filled out from reference TRBV7-9 and TRBJ2-7, the complete variable domain reads DTGVSQNPRHKITKRGQNVTFRCDPISEHNRLYWYRQTLGQGPEFLTYFQNEAQLEKSRLLSDRFSAERPKGSFSTLEIQRTEQGDSAMYLCASSSPARVPSYEQYFGPGTRLTVT.

In this sample, this clonotype turned up a few times. The chain combines TRBV28 with TRBJ1-6; D gene ambiguous. The CDR3 is 14 amino acids. V was shortened by 7 bases and J by 7 bases, with 14 bases between the two germline ends. Germline V gives CDR1 MDHEN, CDR2 SYDVKM. CDR3 sequence: CASIWADGNSPLHF. The CDR3 nucleotides read TGTGCCAGCATATGGGCAGACGGAAATTCACCCCTCCACTTT.

This clonotype was detected only a few times. The chain uses TRBV10-3 and TRBJ2-2; TRBD2 might be the D (6 bases). V shed 2 bases and J shed 6 bases, with 16 bases lying between them. This CDR3 region has 16 residues. The germline V gene has CDR1 ENHRY and CDR2 SYGVKD. The DNA of the CDR3 is TGTGCCATCAGTGAGGGTTCCCATAGCGGCTCCGGGGAGCTGTTTTTT. The encoded protein is CAISEGSHSGSGELFF.

As DNA, the CDR3 is TGTGCCAGCAGCCAACTCTGGTCAGACAATGAGCAGTTCTTC. It yields the protein CASSQLWSDNEQFF. The rearrangement uses TRBV3-1 and TRBJ2-1; D is undetermined. V lost 2 bases, J lost 5 bases, and 10 bases lay in between. The CDR3 is made up of 14 amino acids. The germline V gene encodes CDR1 LGHDT and CDR2 YNNKEL (reference sequence).

V is TRBV7-9 and J is TRBJ1-4, with TRBD1 matching over 7 bases. The CDR3 has 17 amino acids. Trimming at V came to 6 bases and at J to 0 bases, leaving 10 bases not matched to a gene. Germline assignment: CDR1 SEHNR and CDR2 FQNEAQ (reference sequence). The CDR3 DNA reads TGTGCCAGCAGGCTGACAGGGACTGGGACAACTAATGAAAAACTGTTTTTT. Its translation: CASRLTGTGTTNEKLFF.

This clonotype turned up a few times. CDR3 bases: TGTGCCAGCAGCCCCTGGAACAGGGGAAGCACAGATACGCAGTATTTT. Protein: CASSPWNRGSTDTQYF. This chain uses TRBV7-9 with TRBJ2-3, with 7 bases fitting TRBD1. The V segment lost 5 bases and the J segment 0 bases; nucleotides outside the gene matches: 8. Germline loops: CDR1 SEHNR, CDR2 FQNEAQ (reference sequence). This CDR3 has 16 amino acids.

The rearrangement joins TRBV29-1 to TRBJ1-1; D unresolved. CDR1 is SQVTM and CDR2 is ANQGSEA in the germline V gene. The germline V and J ends were trimmed by 2 bases and 0 bases, with 7 bases remaining between them. The CDR3 contains 13 residues. CDR3 amino acids: CSVERELNTEAFF. The CDR3 DNA reads as TGCAGCGTTGAAAGGGAGTTGAACACTGAAGCTTTCTTT.

This chain links TRBV29-1 with TRBJ2-2; D possibly uses TRBD1 or TRBD2 (5 bases each). V was cut by 5 bases and J by 2 bases, with 12 bases left in between. There are 14 residues in the CDR3. CDR1 SQVTM and CDR2 ANQGSEA come from the germline V gene. The CDR3 region is CSVTGTYNTGELFF. Here the CDR3 DNA reads TGCAGCGTTACCGGGACCTATAACACCGGGGAGCTGTTTTTT.

This clonotype appeared a few times. It may be a read error: a sequence one base away is much more abundant. The rearrangement links TRBV7-2 to TRBJ1-6, with D maybe TRBD1 (6 bases). Germline lookup yields CDR1 SGHTA and CDR2 FQGNSA. This CDR3 has 15 amino acids. With 1 base removed from V and 10 bases from J, the gap between germline ends came to 14 bases. CDR3 residues: CASSLDWGARSPLHF. CDR3 in DNA: TGTGCCAGCAGCTTAGATTGGGGGGCAAGGTCACCCCTCCACTTT.

The J gene is TRBJ2-1, the V gene TRBV21-1; the table's D call, TRBD1, was not checked against the DNA. TRBV21-1 is a known pseudogene. The CDR3 contains 14 residues. CDR3 nucleotide sequence: TGTGCCAGCACCCTGAGAAGCCACGACAATGAGCAGTTCTTC. Translated: CASTLRSHDNEQFF.

This clonotype showed up just a few times. The chain recombines TRBV7-2 with TRBJ1-5; TRBD1 aligns across 9 bases. CDR3 length: 16 amino acids. CDR1 and CDR2 (germline): SGHTA, FQGNSA. With 3 bases clipped from V and 3 bases from J, the junction kept 6 bases outside the gene matches. The CDR3 reads CASSFYGTGTNQPQHF. In DNA form, the CDR3 reads TGTGCCAGCAGCTTCTACGGGACAGGGACCAATCAGCCCCAGCATTTT.

This clonotype has more than one count but fewer than ten. The chain couples TRBV12-3 or TRBV12-4 to TRBJ1-3; D ambiguous. Trimming cost V 6 bases and J 3 bases, with 12 bases left between them. The CDR3 has 14 amino acids. The CDR3 region is CASSPGNYGNTIYF. The CDR3, as DNA: TGTGCCAGCAGCCCGGGGAACTATGGAAACACCATATATTTT.

The CDR3 is CASSQDVYGPTYEQYF. CDR3 sequence (DNA): TGCGCCAGCAGCCAGGACGTATATGGTCCTACCTACGAGCAGTACTTC. The chain is built from TRBV4-3 and TRBJ2-7; D ambiguous. Germline CDR1 reads LGHNA; CDR2 reads YSLEER. The length of the CDR3 is 16 residues. V shed 3 bases and J shed 2 bases, with 17 bases lying between them.

In its sample, this clonotype was seen a few times. This chain joins TRBV7-8 and TRBJ2-7; D call uncertain. The germline CDR1 and CDR2 sequences are SGHVS and FQNEAQ. CDR3 length: 17 residues. V was trimmed by 2 bases and J by 0 bases, leaving 17 bases between them. In nucleotides, the CDR3 is TGTGCCAGCAGCTTATTGGTCCACGGGTCCAGCTCCTACGAGCAGTACTTC. Translating it yields CASSLLVHGSSSYEQYF.

There are many counts of this clonotype. The rearrangement joins TRBV20-1 to TRBJ1-5, with D maybe TRBD1 (5 bases). Germline-derived CDR1 and CDR2 are DFQATT and SNEGSKA (reference sequence). CDR3 length equals 16 residues. V shed 6 bases and J shed 2 bases, with 20 bases lying between them. The CDR3 loop reads CSARIVRDEGNQPQHF. CDR3 DNA: TGCAGTGCCCGCATCGTTCGGGACGAAGGCAATCAGCCCCAGCATTTT.

This clonotype was recorded at least ten times. The chain links TRBV29-1 to TRBJ1-3, with unresolved D. Trimming pared 7 bases from V and 0 bases from J, leaving 10 bases between. The length of the CDR3 is 13 residues. Germline V gene lookup returns CDR1 SQVTM and CDR2 ANQGSEA. The CDR3 here is CSGSGNSGNTIYF. CDR3 sequence (DNA): TGCAGCGGGTCCGGGAACTCTGGAAACACCATATATTTT.

This clonotype was recorded a few times. The rearrangement links TRBV5-1 to TRBJ2-2; TRBD1 agrees at 9 bases. The CDR3 contains 15 residues. V trimming: 3 bases; J trimming: 5 bases; junction bases outside the gene matches: 5. Germline V gene data show CDR1 as SGHRS and CDR2 as YFSETQ. As DNA, the CDR3 is TGCGCCAGCAGCTGGACAGGGGAGCGAACCGGGGAGCTGTTTTTT. It is translated as CASSWTGERTGELFF.

This clonotype was seen more than once but under ten times. J is TRBJ2-1 and V is TRBV4-3; 10 bases are a match to TRBD1. CDR3 length: 17 amino acids. Unmatched junction bases numbered 5, after V lost 0 bases and J lost 3 bases. Per germline, CDR1 LGHNA and CDR2 YSLEER. This chain's CDR3 is CASSQDGTGASYNEQFF. CDR3 sequence (DNA): TGCGCCAGCAGCCAAGATGGGACAGGGGCCAGCTACAATGAGCAGTTCTTC.

The V and J genes are TRBV6-2 or TRBV6-3 and TRBJ1-5, with unresolved D. The germline gives CDR1 MNHEY, CDR2 SVGEGT. The CDR3 is 14 residues long. V lost 7 bases and J lost 3, with 13 bases in between. In DNA form, the CDR3 reads TGTGCCAGCACCACCGGGAGGGTCAATCAGCCCCAGCATTTT. Translation gives CASTTGRVNQPQHF.

The sample holds one count of this clonotype. J is TRBJ2-7 and V is TRBV4-3; 10 positions agree with TRBD2. Germline CDR1 LGHNA, CDR2 YSLEER. The CDR3 is 14 residues long. The junction had 2 bases not matched to a gene; V was cut back by 3 bases and J by 3 bases. The CDR3 spells CASSQGLAIYEQYF. DNA for the CDR3: TGCGCCAGCAGCCAGGGACTAGCGATCTACGAGCAGTACTTC.

CDR3 nucleotide sequence: TGTGCCAGCAGTGAACTAACAGGGGGCGCAGGATTAGCCCCCTACGAGCAGTACTTC. Amino acid sequence: CASSELTGGAGLAPYEQYF. This chain connects TRBV28 to TRBJ2-7, with 9 bases matching TRBD1. Per the germline V gene, CDR1 is MDHEN and CDR2 is SYDVKM. V was pared by 5 bases and J by 2 bases, with 19 bases of the junction left unmatched. The CDR3 has 19 amino acids.